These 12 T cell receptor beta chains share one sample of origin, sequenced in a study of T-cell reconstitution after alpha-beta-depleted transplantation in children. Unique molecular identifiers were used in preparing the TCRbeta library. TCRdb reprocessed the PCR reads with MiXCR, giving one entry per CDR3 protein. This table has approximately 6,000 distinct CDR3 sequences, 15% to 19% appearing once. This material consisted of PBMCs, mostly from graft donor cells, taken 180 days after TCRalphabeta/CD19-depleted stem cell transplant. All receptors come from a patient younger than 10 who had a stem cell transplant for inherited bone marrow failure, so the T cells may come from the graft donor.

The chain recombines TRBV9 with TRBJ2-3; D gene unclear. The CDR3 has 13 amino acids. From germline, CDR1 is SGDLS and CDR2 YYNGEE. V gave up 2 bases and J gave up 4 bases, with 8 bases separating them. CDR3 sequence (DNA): TGTGCCAGCAGCGTCTCGGCGGCAGATACGCAGTATTTT. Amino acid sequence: CASSVSAADTQYF.

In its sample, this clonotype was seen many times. CDR3 loop: CASSLDWEQYF. CDR3 nucleotide sequence: TGTGCCAGCAGCTTAGATTGGGAGCAGTACTTC. The chain joins TRBV7-9 to TRBJ2-7; D not certain. Germline V gene sequence: CDR1 SEHNR, CDR2 FQNEAQ (reference sequence). V dropped 1 base and J dropped 7 bases, with 5 bases sitting between them. The CDR3 is 11 amino acids.

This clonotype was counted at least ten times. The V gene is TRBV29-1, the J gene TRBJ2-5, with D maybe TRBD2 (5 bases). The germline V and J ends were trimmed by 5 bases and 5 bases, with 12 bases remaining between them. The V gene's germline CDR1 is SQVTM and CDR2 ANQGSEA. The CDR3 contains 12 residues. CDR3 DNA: TGCAGCGTTCCCTACCGAGGGGAGACCCAGTACTTC. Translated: CSVPYRGETQYF.

The CDR3 loop is CASSQESRAGELFF. Here the CDR3 DNA reads TGCGCCAGCAGCCAAGAGTCTCGGGCCGGGGAGCTGTTTTTT. The rearrangement uses TRBV4-3 and TRBJ2-2; unclear D gene. The CDR3 has 14 amino acids. V gave up 0 bases and J gave up 6 bases, with 8 bases separating them. CDR1 and CDR2 (germline): LGHNA, YSLEER.

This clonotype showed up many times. Here the CDR3 DNA reads TGTGCCAGCAGTTTATTGGGCAGGGGCGGCACCGGGGAGCTGTTTTTT. It encodes CASSLLGRGGTGELFF. The chain couples TRBV27 to TRBJ2-2; tentatively, D is TRBD1 (6 bases). The CDR3 is made up of 16 amino acids. Trimming took off 1 base at V and 4 bases at J, with 13 bases between the two ends. CDR1 is MNHEY and CDR2 is SMNVEV in the germline V gene (reference sequence).

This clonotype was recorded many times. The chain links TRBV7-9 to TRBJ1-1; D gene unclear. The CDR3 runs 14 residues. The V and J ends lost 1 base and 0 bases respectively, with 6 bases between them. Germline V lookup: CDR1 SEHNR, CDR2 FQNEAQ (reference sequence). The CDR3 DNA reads TGTGCCAGCAGCTTAGGGGGAGTGAACACTGAAGCTTTCTTT. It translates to CASSLGGVNTEAFF.

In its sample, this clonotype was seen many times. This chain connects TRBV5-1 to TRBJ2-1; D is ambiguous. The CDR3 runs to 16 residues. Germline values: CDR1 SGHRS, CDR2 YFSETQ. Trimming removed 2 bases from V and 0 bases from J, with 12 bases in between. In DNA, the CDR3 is TGCGCCAGCAGCTTACGGGCACAGAGCTCCTACAATGAGCAGTTCTTC. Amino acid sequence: CASSLRAQSSYNEQFF.

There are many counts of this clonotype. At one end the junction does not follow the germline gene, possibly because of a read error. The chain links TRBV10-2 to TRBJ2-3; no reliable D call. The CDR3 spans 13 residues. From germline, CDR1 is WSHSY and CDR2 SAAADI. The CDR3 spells CASSGRGTDTQYF. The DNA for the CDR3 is TGCGCCAGTAGTGGGCGAGGCACAGATACGCAGTATTTT.

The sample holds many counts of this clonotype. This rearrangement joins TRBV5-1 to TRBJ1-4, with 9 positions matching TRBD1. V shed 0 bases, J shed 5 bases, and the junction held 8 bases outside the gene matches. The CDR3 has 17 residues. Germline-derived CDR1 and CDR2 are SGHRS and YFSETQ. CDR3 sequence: CASSLEVPGTGNEKLFF. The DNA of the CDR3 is TGCGCCAGCAGCTTGGAAGTTCCCGGGACAGGGAATGAAAAACTGTTTTTT.

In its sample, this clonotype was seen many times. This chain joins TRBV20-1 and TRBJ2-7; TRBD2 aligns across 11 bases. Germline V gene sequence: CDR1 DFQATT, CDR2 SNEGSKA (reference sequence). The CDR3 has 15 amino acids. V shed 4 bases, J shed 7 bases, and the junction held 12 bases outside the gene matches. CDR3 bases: TGCAGTGCTACTGATAGCGGGAGGGCCGGTTTTGAGCAGTACTTC. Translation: CSATDSGRAGFEQYF.

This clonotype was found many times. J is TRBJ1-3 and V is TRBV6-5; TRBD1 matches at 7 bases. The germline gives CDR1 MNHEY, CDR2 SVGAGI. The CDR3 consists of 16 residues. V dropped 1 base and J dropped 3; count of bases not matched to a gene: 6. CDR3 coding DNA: TGTGCCAGCAGTTACTTGGGGAGGGGGCTTGGAAACACCATATATTTT. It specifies CASSYLGRGLGNTIYF.

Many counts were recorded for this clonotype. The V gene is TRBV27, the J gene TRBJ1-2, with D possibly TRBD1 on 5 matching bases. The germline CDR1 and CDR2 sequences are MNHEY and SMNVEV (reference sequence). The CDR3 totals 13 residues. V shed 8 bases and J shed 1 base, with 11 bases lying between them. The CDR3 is CASPGNFNYGYTF. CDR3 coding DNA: TGTGCCAGCCCAGGGAATTTTAACTATGGCTACACCTTC.